This TCR beta chain comes out of a study of beta chain features in type 1 diabetes (dated by TCRdb to the late 2010s). Background for the entire study: Patients and healthy donors did not differ in mean age, gender distribution, total cell number or subset yield. In the study, TCRB repertoires of sorted circulating CD4+ T cell subsets from recently diagnosed type 1 diabetes patients were compared with those of matched healthy donors. Regulatory and stem cell-like memory subsets were isolated from only 8 patients and about eight healthy donors, whereas naive and central memory subsets came from all 30 or so donors. Across all samples, fewer than 110,000,000 sorted cells were examined, and cell number per subset correlated strongly with RNA yield.

From the cysteine up to the phenylalanine, the CDR3 has a length of 18 residues. The sequence is cut down to CDR3 DNA, 54 bases in frame from base 1. A distance of 24 bases separates the germline ends of V and J, which lose 0 bases and 9 bases respectively. The germline V gene gives CDR1 as MGHDK and CDR2 as SYGVNS. Overall study results and their limits: PCR may preferentially amplify shorter templates, but because patient and control samples were amplified and corrected together, any resulting skew would affect both groups equally. Naive, central memory and regulatory TCRB repertoires appeared more similar among patients than among healthy donors. Type 1 diabetes patients showed a moderate but significant shortening of TCRB CDR3 length in all four CD4+ subsets. Because cDNA was sequenced instead of genomic DNA, highly expressing activated cells could be over-represented, though the groups showed no difference in activation or CD3 levels. At VDJ recombination sites, type 1 diabetes patients had fewer insertions and more deleted nucleotides, which implies abnormalities in thymic rearrangement. Because the HLA sub-analyses included only small numbers of individuals, any influence of HLA type on TCRB rearrangement was left unresolved.

Only a few counts were recorded for this clone. Its antigen has not been determined. Base qualities are not at hand, and no much larger clone is one base apart. Each donor gave one peripheral blood draw, averaging roughly 0.11 L, which was collected into heparinised tubes. Naive, central memory, regulatory and stem cell-like memory CD4+ T cells were sorted on a BD FACSAria II using a panel including CD45RO, CCR7, CD25, CD127, CD95 and CD27. Every sorted population had a purity above 98%. Right away, PBMCs were isolated by Lymphoprep density gradient centrifugation and were stained directly, with no culture step. So that batch effects would be minimized, each experiment stained and sorted samples in pairs, pairing one healthy donor with one patient. The entire isolated RNA was reverse transcribed using the High Capacity cDNA Reverse Transcription Kit, and thus expressed TCRB transcripts were sequenced. Naive, central memory and regulatory T cell samples underwent deep immunoSEQ sequencing, averaging roughly 3.5 million total reads per sample. Sorted cells were lysed in RLT buffer and RNA was extracted with DNase-treated RNeasy Micro or Mini kits, depending on cell number. To prevent cross-contamination, every cell subset was processed on its own, while patient and healthy donor samples were processed together. Using the immunoSEQ multiplex PCR, TCRB sequences were amplified from cDNA into 87-bp fragments spanning the CDR3 region. Sequencing of the amplicons was done on the Illumina HiSeq platform. The original methods were these. PCR bias was computationally corrected using synthetic template baselines, reads within Hamming distance 2 were collapsed, and singletons that could not be merged were discarded. Reads were aligned against IMGT to assign V, D and J genes, CDR3 length and insertions or deletions at six rearrangement sites. Within each subset, clonotype counts were normalized to sorted cell number, after which true diversity and Gini coefficients were computed with the tcR R package. The overlap coefficient, calculated on TCRB nucleotide sequences, was used to quantify repertoire sharing. TCRdb obtained this table from immuneACCESS and retained in-frame rearrangements with V and J assigned. These tables miss some clones; where compared with another copy, unresolved V genes account for less than half of the shortfall, and the remainder is unexplained. V and J calls and clone size are those listed in that table; D and trimming were worked out from the DNA. Present in this sample are about 140,000 clones, about 7% of which were seen just once. Together, the top ten hold about 1.4% of the sample.

The material sequenced was central memory CD4+ T cells from blood. The chain is made from TRBV25-1 and TRBJ2-1; the D gene is possibly TRBD2, with 6 bases matching. The clonotype originates from a woman in her 30s in good health. CDR3 protein: CASSEYGKGWEASGEQFF. The nucleotide sequence is given as TGTGCCAGCAGTGAATATGGCAAGGGGTGGGAGGCATCGGGTGAGCAGTTCTTC.